This T cell receptor beta chain was identified in a study of blood T cells in healthy people across ages. General observations from the study: Per million T cells, TCR beta diversity dropped about linearly as age rose.

Every participating donor contributed around 9.5 milliliters of peripheral blood through a draw. Isolation per sample recovered at least 6 million PBMCs. CDR1 is SGHAT, CDR2 FQNNGV, per germline. The CDR3 runs 19 residues. Trimming stripped 0 bases from V and 7 bases from J, with 22 bases between. Primed by a sample-barcoded 5' primer and a J-beta primer mix, a second PCR proceeded for about 6 to 12 cycles. The template-switch adaptor was a 5' adaptor with 12 random nucleotides. It tagged each cDNA molecule. TCRdb recomputed calls from the 5' RACE reads with MiXCR, one row per CDR3 protein. The data contain over 1,500,000 distinct CDR3 sequences, roughly 49% of them seen just once; the ten biggest clones take up approximately 2.1%. As to this clonotype: Antigen specificity is unknown.

The receptor's source is a woman in her forties in good health. The sample taken for sequencing was blood. V is TRBV11-2 and J is TRBJ1-6; D remains ambiguous. The CDR3, as DNA: TGTGCCAGCAGCTTAGAGTGGGTCCCCGAAGAAGTTCGGAATTCACCCCTCCACTTT. It codes for CASSLEWVPEEVRNSPLHF.